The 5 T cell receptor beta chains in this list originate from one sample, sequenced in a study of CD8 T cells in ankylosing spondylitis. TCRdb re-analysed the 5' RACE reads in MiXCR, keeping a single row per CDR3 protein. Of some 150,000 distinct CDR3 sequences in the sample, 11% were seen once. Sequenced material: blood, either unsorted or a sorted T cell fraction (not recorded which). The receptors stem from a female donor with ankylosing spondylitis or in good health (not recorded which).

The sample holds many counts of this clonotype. CDR3: CASSLDFLGGGSYGYTF. CDR3 DNA: TGCGCCAGCAGCTTGGATTTTCTCGGCGGGGGCTCCTATGGCTACACCTTC. The chain carries TRBV5-1 and TRBJ1-2, with D perhaps TRBD1 (6 bases). The germline CDR1 and CDR2 sequences are SGHRS and YFSETQ. Deletions cut 0 bases from V and 4 bases from J, with 19 bases between. This CDR3 is 17 amino acids long.

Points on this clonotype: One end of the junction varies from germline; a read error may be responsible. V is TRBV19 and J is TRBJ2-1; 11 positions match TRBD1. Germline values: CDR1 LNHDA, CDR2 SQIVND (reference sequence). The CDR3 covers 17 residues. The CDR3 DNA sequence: TGTGCCAGTACCCATTGGGGGACAGGGGGGTCCTACAATGGGCAGTTCTTC. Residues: CASTHWGTGGSYNGQFF.

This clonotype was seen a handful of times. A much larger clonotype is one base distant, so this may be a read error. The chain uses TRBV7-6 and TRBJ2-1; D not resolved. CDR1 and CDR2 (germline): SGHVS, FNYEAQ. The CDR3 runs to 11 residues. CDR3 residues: CTSSSRVEQFF. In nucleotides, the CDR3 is TGTACCAGCAGCTCTAGAGTTGAGCAGTTCTTC.

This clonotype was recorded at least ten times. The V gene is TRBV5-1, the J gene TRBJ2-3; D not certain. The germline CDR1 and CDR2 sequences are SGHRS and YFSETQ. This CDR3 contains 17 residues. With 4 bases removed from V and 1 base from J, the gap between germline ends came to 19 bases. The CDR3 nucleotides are TGCGCCAGCAGCGCCCCCCCTGGATCCCTCGGCACAGATACGCAGTATTTT. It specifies CASSAPPGSLGTDTQYF.

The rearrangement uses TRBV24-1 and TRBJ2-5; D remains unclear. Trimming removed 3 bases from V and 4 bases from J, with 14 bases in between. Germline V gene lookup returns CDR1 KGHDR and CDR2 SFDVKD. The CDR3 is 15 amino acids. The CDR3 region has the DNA TGTGCCACCAGTGATCGGTCCACCTGGGGAGAGACCCAGTACTTC. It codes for CATSDRSTWGETQYF.